These 21 T cell receptor beta chains share one sample of origin, sequenced in a study of blood T cell repertoires in COVID-19. Method: immunoSEQ multiplex PCR; TCRdb's copy keeps in-frame clones and lacks some. The table has about 370,000 clones, around 92% seen once. The sample comprised peripheral blood. All receptors come from a woman aged 30 to 39 with COVID-19, enrolled during active disease.

The chain links TRBV10-3 to TRBJ1-5; possible D gene TRBD1, 6 bases. CDR1 and CDR2 (germline): ENHRY, SYGVKD. The germline V and J ends were trimmed by 6 bases and 5 bases, with 8 bases remaining between them. This CDR3 has 12 amino acids. The CDR3 here is CAIRGGDQPQHF. CDR3 nucleotides: TGTGCCATCAGAGGGGGAGATCAGCCCCAGCATTTT.

V usage is TRBV4-3 and J usage is TRBJ2-1, with 8 bases aligning to TRBD1. Germline loops: CDR1 LGHNA, CDR2 YSLEER. CDR3 length: 14 residues. V was pared by 6 bases and J by 9 bases, with 10 bases of the junction left unmatched. DNA of the CDR3: TGCGCCAGCAGTCCGACAGGGGATGGAGGTGAGCAGTTCTTC. Its protein product is CASSPTGDGGEQFF.

V and J are TRBV5-6 and TRBJ2-6; TRBD1 aligns across 9 bases. V shed 4 bases, J shed 4 bases, and the junction held 9 bases outside the gene matches. This CDR3 spans 17 amino acids. Germline V CDR1 and CDR2: SGHDT, YYEEEE. The CDR3 nucleotides read TGTGCCAGCAGCCCAACCGGGACAGGGCCGGGGGCCAACGTCCTGACTTTC. It specifies CASSPTGTGPGANVLTF.

The CDR3 protein is CASSFVLGRSSYEQYF. Written as DNA, the CDR3 is TGTGCCAGCAGCTTCGTCTTAGGGAGAAGCTCCTACGAGCAGTACTTC. J is TRBJ2-7 and V is TRBV7-2; a weak D match, TRBD2 (5 bases). V shed 3 bases and J shed 0 bases, with 15 bases lying between them. The CDR3 loop spans 16 amino acids. CDR1 SGHTA and CDR2 FQGNSA come from the germline V gene.

The genes are TRBV6-4 and TRBJ2-5; TRBD2 matches 8 bases. The junction had 8 bases not matched to a gene; V was cut back by 4 bases and J by 4 bases. The CDR3 spans 15 residues. The V gene's germline CDR1 is MRHNA and CDR2 SNTAGT. This CDR3 reads CASSVAGGWGETQYF. The CDR3 bases are TGTGCCAGCAGTGTGGCGGGGGGCTGGGGAGAGACCCAGTACTTC.

This chain connects TRBV7-2 to TRBJ2-3; TRBD2 matches 12 bases. CDR1 and CDR2 (germline): SGHTA, FQGNSA. CDR3 size: 15 residues. V gave up 4 bases and J gave up 6 bases; unmatched junction bases: 5. The CDR3, as DNA: TGTGCCAGCAGCTCTAGACTAGCGGGGGTCGATACGCAGTATTTT. It codes for CASSSRLAGVDTQYF.

The chain uses TRBV19 and TRBJ1-2; D unresolved. Germline CDR1 and CDR2: LNHDA and SQIVND (reference sequence). Trimming removed 0 bases from V and 4 bases from J, with 9 bases in between. The CDR3 contains 14 residues. Written as DNA, the CDR3 is TGTGCCAGTAGTATAGAGCGGCAGACCTATGGCTACACCTTC. It yields the protein CASSIERQTYGYTF.

This clone was seen more than once but under ten times. Germline and junction disagree at one end, which may indicate a read error. The chain is built from TRBV2 and TRBJ2-7; TRBD1 is a possible D gene (6 bases). The CDR3 has 13 amino acids. Germline loops: CDR1 SNHLY, CDR2 FYNNEI. CDR3 sequence: CASSESGTGHRKF. CDR3 nucleotides: TGTGCCAGCAGTGAATCAGGTACGGGACACCGCAAATTC.

The chain links TRBV6-2 or TRBV6-3 to TRBJ2-3, with TRBD2 matching over 7 bases. Trimming at V came to 2 bases and at J to 3 bases, leaving 2 bases not matched to a gene. CDR1 and CDR2 from the germline V gene are MNHEY and SVGEGT. This CDR3 contains 14 residues. In DNA form, the CDR3 reads TGTGCCAGCAGTTACCCGCGGGAGACAGATACGCAGTATTTT. The encoded protein is CASSYPRETDTQYF.

The V and J genes are TRBV11-3 and TRBJ2-1; TRBD2 agrees at 12 bases. The germline gives CDR1 SGHNT, CDR2 YENEEA. This CDR3 is 19 amino acids long. With 3 bases clipped from V and 7 bases from J, the junction kept 16 bases outside the gene matches. CDR3 nucleotide sequence: TGTGCCAGCAGCTTCTCCGGGACTAGCGGGCTCGGGGAAAAGAATGAGCAGTTCTTC. As protein: CASSFSGTSGLGEKNEQFF. The full variable domain, its missing parts supplied by reference TRBV11-3 and TRBJ2-1, is EAGVVQSPRYKIIEKKQPVAFWCNPISGHNTLYWYLQNLGQGPELLIRYENEEAVDDSQLPKDRFSAERLKGVDSTLKIQPAELGDSAVYLCASSFSGTSGLGEKNEQFFGPGTRLTVL.

V and J are TRBV6-5 and TRBJ1-2; weak D call: TRBD1 (6 bases). V was cut by 0 bases and J by 8 bases, with 13 bases left in between. The germline CDR1 and CDR2 sequences are MNHEY and SVGAGI. The CDR3 sequence is 14 residues long. CDR3 sequence: CASSYSWEGDGYTF. CDR3 bases: TGTGCCAGCAGTTACTCGTGGGAGGGGGACGGCTACACCTTC.

The genes are TRBV12-3 or TRBV12-4 and TRBJ1-5, with D unresolved. The CDR3 extends over 13 amino acids. V was shortened by 1 base and J by 7 bases, with 8 bases between the two germline ends. CDR3 sequence (DNA): TGTGCCAGCAGTTTAGGCCTCGAGCAGCCCCAGCATTTT. It yields the protein CASSLGLEQPQHF.

This rearrangement joins TRBV15 to TRBJ1-3, with D possibly being TRBD1 (6 bases). The germline V gene has CDR1 LNHNV and CDR2 YYDKDF (reference sequence). V was cut by 0 bases and J by 13 bases, with 10 bases left in between. This CDR3 contains 12 residues. CDR3 residues: CATSRDTGRIYF. In DNA form, the CDR3 reads TGTGCCACCAGCAGAGATACAGGGAGAATATATTTT.

The chain employs TRBV5-1 and TRBJ1-1; D is perhaps TRBD1 (5 bases). The germline V and J ends were trimmed by 2 bases and 1 base, with 9 bases remaining between them. Germline CDR1 SGHRS, CDR2 YFSETQ. The CDR3 runs to 14 residues. This CDR3 reads CASSFAGTNTEAFF. The CDR3 region has the DNA TGCGCCAGCAGCTTTGCGGGGACGAACACTGAAGCTTTCTTT.

As regards this clone: Other DNA sequences in the same sample also yield this CDR3. The chain combines TRBV9 with TRBJ2-1; 9 nucleotides line up with TRBD2. This CDR3 is built from 15 residues. Germline CDR1 reads SGDLS; CDR2 reads YYNGEE. The V segment lost 0 bases and the J segment 7 bases; nucleotides outside the gene matches: 5. The chain's CDR3 is CASSVGAGGWNEQFF. In nucleotides, the CDR3 is TGTGCCAGCAGCGTAGGGGCGGGAGGGTGGAATGAGCAGTTCTTC.

Details on this clone: Other DNA sequences within the sample encode an identical CDR3. The chain recombines TRBV29-1 with TRBJ1-4; TRBD1 matches 11 bases. Germline CDR1 reads SQVTM; CDR2 reads ANQGSEA. The CDR3 covers 14 residues. The J segment lost 2 bases and the V segment lost 6 bases, leaving 2 bases of the junction unmatched. The DNA for the CDR3 is TGCAGCGTCGGACAGGGGGCTACTAATGAAAAACTGTTTTTT. Its protein product is CSVGQGATNEKLFF.

The chain carries TRBV27 and TRBJ2-5; 10 bases are shared with TRBD1. CDR1 is MNHEY, CDR2 SMNVEV, per germline (reference sequence). V shed 7 bases and J 6 bases; nucleotides not matched to a gene: 8. This CDR3 region has 14 residues. CDR3 sequence (DNA): TGTGCCAGCATCCACGACAGGGGGCAACAGACCCAGTACTTC. Protein sequence: CASIHDRGQQTQYF.

The genes are TRBV18 and TRBJ2-7; TRBD1 is a possible D gene (6 bases). This CDR3 region has 15 residues. Looked up from germline, CDR1 is KGHSH and CDR2 is LQKENI. V lost 5 bases and J 3 bases, leaving 17 bases between the germline ends. CDR3 DNA: TGTGCCAGCTCATCGACAACAGGGTTGGGCTACGAGCAGTACTTC. Amino acids: CASSSTTGLGYEQYF.

The chain employs TRBV5-4 and TRBJ1-2, with D unresolved. V lost 0 bases, J lost 12 bases, and 12 bases lay in between. The CDR3 runs 12 residues. Germline lookup yields CDR1 SGHNT and CDR2 YYREEE (reference sequence). As DNA, the CDR3 is TGTGCCAGCAGCTTGGGAGTACGCCCCAACACCTTC. As protein: CASSLGVRPNTF. The full variable domain, in which reference TRBV5-4 and TRBJ1-2 provide the parts outside the CDR3, is ETGVTQSPTHLIKTRGQQVTLRCSSQSGHNTVSWYQQALGQGPQFIFQYYREEENGRGNFPPRFSGLQFPNYSSELNVNALELDDSALYLCASSLGVRPNTFGSGTRLTVV.

The chain carries TRBV14 and TRBJ1-4; D gene ambiguous. Germline V gene data show CDR1 as SGHDN and CDR2 as FVKESK. The CDR3 has 15 amino acids. V lost 4 bases, J lost 5 bases, and 14 bases lay in between. The CDR3 loop reads CASSRSGGANEKLFF. The CDR3 nucleotides read TGTGCCAGCAGCCGGAGCGGCGGTGCCAATGAAAAACTGTTTTTT. The whole variable domain, remainder taken from reference TRBV14 and TRBJ1-4, is EAGVTQFPSHSVIEKGQTVTLRCDPISGHDNLYWYRRVMGKEIKFLLHFVKESKQDESGMPNNRFLAERTGGTYSTLKVQPAELEDSGVYFCASSRSGGANEKLFFGSGTQLSVL.

This sequence joins TRBV7-2 and TRBJ2-7; 7 nucleotides match TRBD2. Trimming removed 5 bases from V and 2 bases from J; junction bases left unmatched: 9. This CDR3 is built from 15 residues. CDR1 is SGHTA and CDR2 is FQGNSA in the germline V gene. Here the CDR3 reads CASSPSSLAAYEQYV. The CDR3 coding sequence is TGTGCCAGCAGCCCTAGCTCCCTAGCGGCCTACGAGCAGTACGTC.